These T cell receptor beta chains were read from a single sample in a study of blood T cells in healthy people across ages. TCRdb ran MiXCR on the 5' RACE reads and lists one entry per CDR3 protein. The sample has roughly 1,700,000 distinct CDR3 sequences, approximately 30% seen once; the top ten hold more than 6%. What was sequenced was blood. Receptors were obtained from a woman in her twenties or thirties in good health. Each CDR3 is given with its conserved first and last residue. D genes are given only for firm matches.

j_call: TRBJ2-5
d_call: TRBD1
v_call: TRBV24-1
cdr3_aa: CATSEAQGAEETQYF

j_call: TRBJ1-4
d_call: -
v_call: TRBV3-1
cdr3_aa: CASSLTTQGHLFF

j_call: TRBJ2-4
d_call: TRBD1
v_call: TRBV6-5
cdr3_aa: CASTAGTGSNIQYF

j_call: TRBJ2-5
d_call: TRBD2
v_call: TRBV10-3
cdr3_aa: CAISESPGGQETQYF

j_call: TRBJ2-1
d_call: -
v_call: TRBV20-1
cdr3_aa: CSARDFSSETQFF

j_call: TRBJ2-1
d_call: -
v_call: TRBV20-1
cdr3_aa: CSAGVPNEQFF

j_call: TRBJ1-2
d_call: -
v_call: TRBV9
cdr3_aa: CASSVDPGLNYGYTF

j_call: TRBJ2-1
d_call: TRBD2
v_call: TRBV4-2
cdr3_aa: CASSQLGTSGGASNEQFF

j_call: TRBJ1-1
d_call: TRBD1
v_call: TRBV28
cdr3_aa: CASSPPGQGLNTEAFF

j_call: TRBJ1-5
d_call: TRBD1
v_call: TRBV12-3/TRBV12-4
cdr3_aa: CASNKGGLGNQPQHF

j_call: TRBJ2-1
d_call: TRBD2
v_call: TRBV12-3/TRBV12-4
cdr3_aa: CAGSTSGGDDYNEQFF

j_call: TRBJ1-2
d_call: TRBD1
v_call: TRBV7-3
cdr3_aa: CASSGPEGAHGSAGYTF

j_call: TRBJ2-1
d_call: -
v_call: TRBV29-1
cdr3_aa: CSVEGLGNEQFF

j_call: TRBJ2-7
d_call: -
v_call: TRBV7-9
cdr3_aa: CASSLSQSYEQYF

j_call: TRBJ2-1
d_call: -
v_call: TRBV4-3
cdr3_aa: CASSQSGHRALSSYNEQFF

j_call: TRBJ2-3
d_call: -
v_call: TRBV6-2/TRBV6-3
cdr3_aa: CASSYNPKDYQTTDTQYF

j_call: TRBJ1-2
d_call: TRBD1
v_call: TRBV5-1
cdr3_aa: CVSSSISQGNYGYTF

j_call: TRBJ2-3
d_call: -
v_call: TRBV12-3/TRBV12-4
cdr3_aa: CTSMVQASTDTQYF

j_call: TRBJ2-3
d_call: TRBD2
v_call: TRBV15
cdr3_aa: CATSREGTSGRAPGTDTQYF

j_call: TRBJ2-1
d_call: -
v_call: TRBV18
cdr3_aa: CASSPWGSYNEQFF

j_call: TRBJ2-1
d_call: -
v_call: TRBV14
cdr3_aa: CASSRDRKQFF

j_call: TRBJ2-1
d_call: -
v_call: TRBV4-1
cdr3_aa: CASSQETSVGEQFF

j_call: TRBJ1-2
d_call: -
v_call: TRBV24-1
cdr3_aa: CATRDIYGYTF

j_call: TRBJ1-5
d_call: TRBD1
v_call: TRBV12-3/TRBV12-4
cdr3_aa: CASSPTGPNQPQHF

j_call: TRBJ2-7
d_call: TRBD2
v_call: TRBV12-3/TRBV12-4
cdr3_aa: CASSWSGGSYEQYF

j_call: TRBJ2-7
d_call: TRBD2
v_call: TRBV20-1
cdr3_aa: CSAMGLGYEQYF

j_call: TRBJ1-3
d_call: -
v_call: TRBV20-1
cdr3_aa: CSATPDGGNTIYF

j_call: TRBJ2-3
d_call: TRBD2
v_call: TRBV3-1
cdr3_aa: CASSQGRTSATDTQYF

j_call: TRBJ2-5
d_call: -
v_call: TRBV4-3
cdr3_aa: CASSQDRALVQETQYF